Given below is one T cell receptor (beta chain) in context. V lost 7 bases and J lost 3, with 13 bases in between. This CDR3 is 13 amino acids long. From germline, CDR1 is SGHDT and CDR2 YYEEEE. The method was immunoSEQ multiplex PCR; TCRdb's version includes in-frame clones alone and lacks a portion of them. The profile shows 65,000 to 90,000 clones, 75% to 90% of them singletons. This sample was included in a study of OX40 agonist ivuxolimab in advanced cancers. This clonotype originated in an adult with an advanced solid tumor such as melanoma, head and neck, liver or kidney cancer. The source material was CD4+ or CD8+ T cells sorted from blood, sampled in a trial of the OX40 agonist ivuxolimab. The rearrangement uses TRBV5-6 and TRBJ2-5; D is possibly TRBD1 or TRBD2 (5 bases each). CDR3 sequence: CASGRDAEETQYF. CDR3 bases: TGTGCCAGCGGCCGGGACGCCGAAGAGACCCAGTACTTC.